The clone carrying this T cell receptor beta chain was seen a handful of times. One junction end does not reproduce the germline sequence, and a read error may be involved. Germline V gene lookup returns CDR1 GTSNPN and CDR2 SVGIG (reference sequence). The length of the CDR3 is 12 residues. The protocol was immunoSEQ multiplex PCR, while the TCRdb copy is restricted to in-frame clones and leaves out a portion. Among roughly 190,000 clones listed, approximately 90% were seen once. This sample was included in a study of blood T cell repertoires in COVID-19. This chain links TRBV30 with TRBJ1-2; TRBD1 matches at 7 bases. Sequencing used peripheral blood. The receptor's source is a man aged 18-30 years with active or convalescent COVID-19. The chain's CDR3 is CACSDRAYGYTF. CDR3 nucleotide sequence: TGTGCCTGTAGTGACAGGGCCTATGGCTACACCTTC.